The rows below give T cell receptor beta chains drawn from one sample of a study of blood T cell repertoires in COVID-19. TCRdb's copy holds only in-frame clones and misses some; the assay was immunoSEQ multiplex PCR. The profile covers more than 200,000 clones, with around 80% appearing a single time and 4.2% taken by the ten largest. Sequenced material: peripheral blood. Receptors were obtained from a man aged 60 to 75 with acute or convalescent COVID-19. Both conserved end residues are part of each CDR3. Each record gives: J gene, V gene, clone size, D gene, CDR3 protein, CDR3 DNA. The D gene is left open where the match is weak. Clone size is stated in some rows and not others, as once, few, many or a class when expanded.

j_call: TRBJ2-5; v_call: TRBV5-1; clone_size: NA; d_call: TRBD2; cdr3_aa: CASSLWTSGRKQETQYF; cdr3_nt: TGCGCCAGCAGCTTGTGGACTAGCGGGAGAAAACAAGAGACCCAGTACTTC
j_call: TRBJ2-1; v_call: TRBV7-2; clone_size: NA; d_call: TRBD1; cdr3_aa: CASSFRDSYYNEQFF; cdr3_nt: TGTGCCAGCAGCTTTAGGGACAGTTACTACAATGAGCAGTTCTTC
j_call: TRBJ2-1; v_call: TRBV6-5; clone_size: NA; d_call: NA; cdr3_aa: CASSYAAPVRNNEQFF; cdr3_nt: TGTGCCAGCAGTTACGCGGCACCAGTTCGTAACAATGAGCAGTTCTTC
j_call: TRBJ2-7; v_call: TRBV13; clone_size: NA; d_call: NA; cdr3_aa: CASSLPSRGYEQYF; cdr3_nt: TGTGCCAGCAGCTTACCGAGCAGGGGCTACGAGCAGTACTTC
j_call: TRBJ1-4; v_call: TRBV29-1; clone_size: NA; d_call: NA; cdr3_aa: CSVDQGSSEKLFF; cdr3_nt: TGCAGCGTTGATCAGGGCTCGAGTGAAAAACTGTTTTTT
j_call: TRBJ1-1; v_call: TRBV4-2; clone_size: few; d_call: NA; cdr3_aa: CASSQDRGKGTEAFF; cdr3_nt: TGTGCCAGCAGCCAAGACAGAGGGAAGGGCACTGAAGCTTTCTTT
j_call: TRBJ1-1; v_call: TRBV2; clone_size: NA; d_call: TRBD1; cdr3_aa: CASRRTGAGTEAFF; cdr3_nt: TGTGCCAGCAGACGGACAGGGGCGGGCACTGAAGCTTTCTTT
j_call: TRBJ1-5; v_call: TRBV5-5; clone_size: NA; d_call: TRBD1; cdr3_aa: CASTSGRGQGQPQHF; cdr3_nt: TGTGCCAGCACCTCTGGCAGGGGGCAAGGTCAGCCCCAGCATTTT
j_call: TRBJ1-2; v_call: TRBV3-1/TRBV3-2; clone_size: NA; d_call: TRBD1; cdr3_aa: CASSQWTGYGYTF; cdr3_nt: TGTGCCAGCAGCCAATGGACAGGCTATGGCTACACCTTC
j_call: TRBJ2-7; v_call: TRBV5-1; clone_size: NA; d_call: TRBD1; cdr3_aa: CASSLELADRAYEQYF; cdr3_nt: TGCGCCAGCAGCTTGGAGTTGGCGGACAGGGCCTACGAGCAGTACTTC
j_call: TRBJ1-1; v_call: TRBV6-5; clone_size: NA; d_call: NA; cdr3_aa: CASSLSELNTEAFF; cdr3_nt: TGTGCCAGCAGTTTAAGCGAATTGAACACTGAAGCTTTCTTT
j_call: TRBJ2-2; v_call: TRBV12-3/TRBV12-4; clone_size: NA; d_call: TRBD2; cdr3_aa: CALRGGSTGELFF; cdr3_nt: TGTGCCCTCCGGGGGGGTAGCACCGGGGAGCTGTTTTTT
j_call: TRBJ2-2; v_call: TRBV7-2; clone_size: NA; d_call: NA; cdr3_aa: CASSITGTGELFF; cdr3_nt: TGTGCCAGCAGCATTACCGGGACCGGGGAGCTGTTTTTT
j_call: TRBJ1-2; v_call: TRBV7-9; clone_size: NA; d_call: TRBD1; cdr3_aa: CASSPRGGGGDGYTF; cdr3_nt: TGTGCCAGCAGCCCCCGAGGAGGGGGCGGGGATGGCTACACCTTC
j_call: TRBJ2-3; v_call: TRBV27; clone_size: NA; d_call: TRBD1; cdr3_aa: CASSRDRVADTQYF; cdr3_nt: TGTGCCAGCAGTAGGGACAGGGTCGCAGATACGCAGTATTTT
j_call: TRBJ2-3; v_call: TRBV29-1; clone_size: NA; d_call: NA; cdr3_aa: CSVSFGVSLTDTQYF; cdr3_nt: TGCAGCGTATCCTTCGGGGTTTCCCTCACAGATACGCAGTATTTT
j_call: TRBJ2-2; v_call: TRBV19; clone_size: NA; d_call: NA; cdr3_aa: CASNPHRAVTGELFF; cdr3_nt: TGTGCCAGTAACCCCCACAGGGCGGTCACCGGGGAGCTGTTTTTT
j_call: TRBJ2-6; v_call: TRBV19; clone_size: NA; d_call: TRBD1; cdr3_aa: CASSGGYRGTGANVLTF; cdr3_nt: TGTGCCAGTAGTGGGGGATACAGGGGGACTGGGGCCAACGTCCTGACTTTC
j_call: TRBJ2-7; v_call: TRBV4-3; clone_size: NA; d_call: TRBD1; cdr3_aa: CASSQWRQGAEQYF; cdr3_nt: TGCGCCAGCAGCCAATGGCGACAGGGGGCCGAGCAGTACTTC
j_call: TRBJ2-7; v_call: TRBV27; clone_size: NA; d_call: NA; cdr3_aa: CASSLQGTNEQYF; cdr3_nt: TGTGCCAGCAGTTTACAGGGGACCAACGAGCAGTACTTC
j_call: TRBJ1-5; v_call: TRBV7-9; clone_size: NA; d_call: NA; cdr3_aa: CASSLVGGRDNQPQHF; cdr3_nt: TGTGCCAGCAGCTTAGTAGGGGGGAGGGACAATCAGCCCCAGCATTTT
j_call: TRBJ2-1; v_call: TRBV18; clone_size: NA; d_call: TRBD2; cdr3_aa: CASSPYLLAEKQFF; cdr3_nt: TGTGCCAGCTCACCCTACCTCCTAGCGGAGAAGCAGTTCTTC
j_call: TRBJ2-7; v_call: TRBV6-5; clone_size: NA; d_call: TRBD2; cdr3_aa: CASSGLADPYEQYF; cdr3_nt: TGTGCCAGCAGCGGACTAGCGGATCCCTACGAGCAGTACTTC
j_call: TRBJ1-1; v_call: TRBV7-9; clone_size: NA; d_call: TRBD1; cdr3_aa: CASSDTYRGNTEAFF; cdr3_nt: TGTGCCAGCAGCGATACTTACAGGGGGAACACTGAAGCTTTCTTT
j_call: TRBJ2-3; v_call: TRBV15; clone_size: NA; d_call: NA; cdr3_aa: CATIQSSTDTQYF; cdr3_nt: TGTGCCACCATCCAGTCCAGCACAGATACGCAGTATTTT
j_call: TRBJ2-7; v_call: TRBV7-9; clone_size: NA; d_call: TRBD2; cdr3_aa: CASSLVGGTYEQYF; cdr3_nt: TGTGCCAGCAGCTTGGTCGGGGGGACCTACGAGCAGTACTTC
j_call: TRBJ2-1; v_call: TRBV9; clone_size: once; d_call: TRBD2; cdr3_aa: CASSASGTSYNEQFF; cdr3_nt: TGTGCCAGCAGCGCTAGCGGGACATCCTACAATGAGCAGTTCTTC
j_call: TRBJ2-7; v_call: TRBV5-4; clone_size: few; d_call: TRBD2; cdr3_aa: CASSLTSGQYEQYF; cdr3_nt: TGTGCCAGCAGCTTGACTAGCGGACAATACGAGCAGTACTTC
j_call: TRBJ2-2; v_call: TRBV18; clone_size: NA; d_call: NA; cdr3_aa: CASSPRRGSGELFF; cdr3_nt: TGTGCCAGCTCACCACGACGGGGTTCCGGGGAGCTGTTTTTT
j_call: TRBJ2-7; v_call: TRBV5-6; clone_size: NA; d_call: TRBD1; cdr3_aa: CASSGRGSYEQYF; cdr3_nt: TGTGCCAGCAGCGGCAGGGGGAGCTACGAGCAGTACTTC
j_call: TRBJ2-3; v_call: TRBV7-2; clone_size: NA; d_call: TRBD1; cdr3_aa: CASSPGQGAADTQYF; cdr3_nt: TGTGCCAGCAGCCCGGGACAGGGGGCAGCAGATACGCAGTATTTT
j_call: TRBJ2-1; v_call: TRBV5-1; clone_size: NA; d_call: NA; cdr3_aa: CASSLAPSQGHEQFF; cdr3_nt: TGCGCCAGCAGCTTGGCACCCTCCCAGGGGCACGAGCAGTTCTTC
j_call: TRBJ2-5; v_call: TRBV18; clone_size: NA; d_call: NA; cdr3_aa: CASSAPVETQYF; cdr3_nt: TGTGCCAGCTCAGCCCCGGTGGAGACCCAGTACTTC
j_call: TRBJ2-1; v_call: TRBV11-2; clone_size: NA; d_call: TRBD2; cdr3_aa: CASRGTSGSNEQFF; cdr3_nt: TGTGCCAGCAGAGGGACTAGCGGGAGTAATGAGCAGTTCTTC
j_call: TRBJ1-4; v_call: TRBV5-5; clone_size: NA; d_call: NA; cdr3_aa: CASSLGRPATNEKLFF; cdr3_nt: TGTGCCAGCAGCTTGGGCAGGCCGGCAACTAATGAAAAACTGTTTTTT
j_call: TRBJ2-2; v_call: TRBV5-1; clone_size: NA; d_call: NA; cdr3_aa: CASSRDSQNTGELFF; cdr3_nt: TGCGCCAGCAGCCGAGACAGCCAAAACACCGGGGAGCTGTTTTTT
j_call: TRBJ2-7; v_call: TRBV10-3; clone_size: NA; d_call: NA; cdr3_aa: CAISAGSEQYF; cdr3_nt: TGTGCCATCAGTGCGGGGAGCGAGCAGTACTTC
j_call: TRBJ2-7; v_call: TRBV7-9; clone_size: NA; d_call: TRBD1; cdr3_aa: CASRAAGQDYEQYF; cdr3_nt: TGTGCCAGCAGGGCTGCAGGACAGGACTACGAGCAGTACTTC
j_call: TRBJ2-3; v_call: TRBV7-2; clone_size: NA; d_call: NA; cdr3_aa: CASSSLFGASPSTDTQYF; cdr3_nt: TGTGCCAGCAGCTCCCTGTTTGGGGCGAGCCCGAGCACAGATACGCAGTATTTT
j_call: TRBJ2-2; v_call: TRBV4-1; clone_size: once; d_call: TRBD1; cdr3_aa: CASRHLHRIPGQGNTGELFF; cdr3_nt: TGCGCCAGCAGACACCTTCACCGAATTCCGGGACAGGGCAACACCGGGGAGCTGTTTTTT
j_call: TRBJ1-2; v_call: TRBV28; clone_size: NA; d_call: TRBD1; cdr3_aa: CASSLVSWTGGGYTF; cdr3_nt: TGTGCCAGCAGTTTGGTGTCTTGGACAGGGGGAGGCTACACCTTC
j_call: TRBJ1-2; v_call: TRBV5-1; clone_size: NA; d_call: TRBD1; cdr3_aa: CASSTGQGNYYGYTF; cdr3_nt: TGCGCCAGCAGCACGGGACAGGGGAATTACTATGGCTACACCTTC
j_call: TRBJ2-1; v_call: TRBV7-2; clone_size: NA; d_call: TRBD2; cdr3_aa: CASSPRSSGTNNEQFF; cdr3_nt: TGTGCCAGCAGCCCCCGTTCTAGCGGGACGAACAATGAGCAGTTCTTC
j_call: TRBJ1-1; v_call: TRBV2; clone_size: NA; d_call: TRBD1; cdr3_aa: CASSERGQKNTEAFF; cdr3_nt: TGTGCCAGCAGTGAAAGGGGGCAGAAGAACACTGAAGCTTTCTTT
j_call: TRBJ1-4; v_call: TRBV7-9; clone_size: NA; d_call: NA; cdr3_aa: CASSSRGGTGEKLFF; cdr3_nt: TGTGCCAGCAGCTCTAGAGGGGGAACCGGTGAAAAACTGTTTTTT
j_call: TRBJ2-1; v_call: TRBV7-3; clone_size: NA; d_call: TRBD2; cdr3_aa: CASSLNLAGVGEQFF; cdr3_nt: TGTGCCAGCAGCTTAAACCTAGCGGGAGTGGGTGAGCAGTTCTTC
j_call: TRBJ1-5; v_call: TRBV19; clone_size: NA; d_call: NA; cdr3_aa: CASSIGGRGSNQPQHF; cdr3_nt: TGTGCCAGTAGTATAGGTGGCAGGGGTAGCAATCAGCCCCAGCATTTT
j_call: TRBJ1-5; v_call: TRBV5-1; clone_size: NA; d_call: NA; cdr3_aa: CASSLDAADQPQHF; cdr3_nt: TGCGCCAGCAGCTTGGACGCGGCCGATCAGCCCCAGCATTTT
j_call: TRBJ2-1; v_call: TRBV11-2; clone_size: NA; d_call: TRBD1; cdr3_aa: CASSLGPGGLGYNEQFF; cdr3_nt: TGTGCCAGCAGCTTAGGTCCAGGGGGCTTGGGATACAATGAGCAGTTCTTC
j_call: TRBJ2-2; v_call: TRBV7-3; clone_size: NA; d_call: TRBD1; cdr3_aa: CASTPGQTTGELFF; cdr3_nt: TGTGCCAGCACTCCGGGACAGACAACCGGGGAGCTGTTTTTT
j_call: TRBJ2-5; v_call: TRBV7-8; clone_size: NA; d_call: TRBD2; cdr3_aa: CASSLEGRGLAVTEQETQYF; cdr3_nt: TGTGCCAGCAGCTTAGAGGGGCGTGGACTAGCGGTTACTGAGCAAGAGACCCAGTACTTC
j_call: TRBJ2-7; v_call: TRBV10-3; clone_size: few; d_call: NA; cdr3_aa: CAISVDSNYEQYF; cdr3_nt: TGTGCCATCAGTGTGGACAGTAATTACGAGCAGTACTTC
j_call: TRBJ1-2; v_call: TRBV19; clone_size: NA; d_call: NA; cdr3_aa: CASSWTDPRTSGYTF; cdr3_nt: TGTGCCAGTAGCTGGACGGATCCCAGGACTAGCGGCTACACCTTC
j_call: TRBJ1-5; v_call: TRBV7-9; clone_size: once; d_call: NA; cdr3_aa: CASSLTGGSNQPQHF; cdr3_nt: TGTGCCAGCAGCTTAACGGGGGGTAGCAATCAGCCCCAGCATTTT
j_call: TRBJ1-1; v_call: TRBV3-1/TRBV3-2; clone_size: NA; d_call: NA; cdr3_aa: CASSLPTGHTEAFF; cdr3_nt: TGTGCCAGCAGCCTCCCTACAGGTCACACTGAAGCTTTCTTT